This is a list of T cell receptor beta chains from one sample in a study of T cells in Graves' hyperthyroidism and ophthalmopathy. TCRdb reprocessed the multiplex PCR reads with MiXCR, giving one entry per CDR3 protein. The sample lists 650,000 to 800,000 distinct CDR3 sequences, just under 45% seen once, with roughly 7.2% in the top ten. What was sequenced was peripheral blood or thyroid tissue (not recorded which). These TCRs come from an adult man with Graves' disease, either hyperthyroidism or ophthalmopathy (not recorded which). Each CDR3 is given with its conserved first and last residue. Each record gives: D gene, V gene, J gene, clone size, CDR3 protein, CDR3 DNA. A D gene is named only where the DNA matches it firmly. The size entry is marked missing in some rows and otherwise reads once, few, many or a size class.

>-|TRBV7-9|TRBJ2-5|many
CASSLIRAETQYF
TGTGCCAGCAGCTTAATCAGGGCAGAGACCCAGTACTTC
>TRBD2|TRBV15|TRBJ2-5|few
CATPTSGETQYF
TGTGCTACCCCGACTAGCGGAGAGACCCAGTACTTC
>-|TRBV6-1|TRBJ1-5|-
CASSESWEQPQHF
TGTGCCAGCAGTGAATCTTGGGAGCAGCCCCAGCATTTT
>-|TRBV25-1|TRBJ2-7|-
CASSEGGTPSSYNEQYF
TGTGCCAGCAGTGAGGGGGGGACACCAAGCTCCTACAATGAGCAGTACTTC
>TRBD1|TRBV2|TRBJ1-1|many
CASRGTVMNTEAFF
TGTGCCAGCAGGGGGACAGTCATGAACACTGAAGCTTTCTTT
>TRBD1|TRBV5-1|TRBJ1-1|-
CASSPTTGVAEAFF
TGCGCCAGCAGCCCTACAACAGGGGTCGCTGAAGCTTTCTTT
>-|TRBV12-3/TRBV12-4|TRBJ1-3|few
CASSLQGGSGNTIYF
TGTGCCAGCAGTCTCCAGGGAGGCTCTGGAAACACCATATATTTT
>-|TRBV29-1|TRBJ2-5|many
CSVTGSQETQYF
TGCAGCGTGACAGGATCCCAAGAGACCCAGTACTTC
>-|TRBV20-1|TRBJ1-4|few
CSASSTLDNEKLFF
TGCAGTGCGTCGTCGACCCTGGATAATGAAAAACTGTTTTTT
>TRBD1|TRBV7-3|TRBJ1-4|few
CASSLRTGREEKLFF
TGTGCCAGCAGCTTGAGGACAGGGAGAGAGGAAAAACTATTTTTT
>-|TRBV29-1|TRBJ1-1|many
CSTNGELAEAFF
TGCAGCACGAATGGGGAGTTGGCTGAAGCTTTCTTT
>-|TRBV6-6|TRBJ2-2|-
CASRRLGAGNTGELFF
TGTGCCAGCAGGAGACTAGGGGCAGGCAACACCGGGGAGCTGTTTTTT
>TRBD1|TRBV10-3|TRBJ1-5|-
CAIRGTGGHNQPQHF
TGTGCCATCAGGGGGACAGGGGGACACAATCAGCCCCAGCATTTT
>-|TRBV29-1|TRBJ1-2|once
CSVDRAGYGYTF
TGCAGCGTTGATAGGGCAGGATATGGCTACACCTTC
>TRBD1|TRBV7-3|TRBJ2-2|-
CASSSDLGQTNTGELFF
TGTGCCAGCAGCTCGGACCTGGGACAGACGAACACCGGGGAGCTGTTTTTT
>-|TRBV20-1|TRBJ1-1|few
CSAAGGGATEAFF
TGCAGTGCTGCAGGCGGGGGGGCCACTGAAGCTTTCTTT
>-|TRBV2|TRBJ1-2|many
CASSEAAYGYTF
TGTGCCAGCAGTGAGGCGGCCTATGGCTACACCTTC
>-|TRBV6-4|TRBJ1-6|-
CASSLGSLLDSSPLHF
TGTGCCAGCAGCCTCGGTTCCCTGCTGGATAGTTCACCCCTCCACTTT
>-|TRBV2|TRBJ2-5|few
CASSLSPPETQYF
TGTGCCAGCAGTTTATCCCCCCCAGAGACCCAGTACTTC
>TRBD1|TRBV15|TRBJ1-2|-
CATSREGTGRGYTF
TGTGCCACCAGCAGAGAAGGGACAGGGAGGGGCTACACCTTC
>-|TRBV10-3|TRBJ1-1|-
CAISESGYRLNTEAFF
TGTGCCATCAGTGAGTCCGGCTATAGGCTAAACACTGAAGCTTTCTTT
>-|TRBV12-3/TRBV12-4|TRBJ1-1|-
CASSYASGNTEAFF
TGTGCCAGCAGTTACGCCTCCGGGAACACTGAAGCTTTCTTT
>-|TRBV20-1|TRBJ1-2|-
CSALRGTSNYGYTF
TGCAGTGCCTTACGGGGCACCTCAAACTATGGCTACACCTTC
>-|TRBV20-1|TRBJ2-7|few
CSARDIVGGYEQYF
TGCAGTGCTAGAGATATAGTGGGTGGATACGAGCAGTACTTC
>TRBD2|TRBV12-3/TRBV12-4|TRBJ2-7|-
CASSLVSGAYKQYF
TGTGCCAGCAGTTTAGTTAGCGGGGCCTACAAGCAGTACTTC
>-|TRBV20-1|TRBJ1-2|few
CSAREQRGYTF
TGCAGTGCTAGGGAGCAACGGGGCTACACCTTC